What follows are 5 T cell receptor beta chains derived from one specimen sequenced in a study of T-cell reconstitution after alpha-beta-depleted transplantation in children (dated by TCRdb to about 2016). The method behind the library was PCR. Instrument used: Illumina HiSeq 2500. TCR library preparation used molecular barcoding, with unique molecular identifiers applied to normalize quantification of the TCRbeta repertoire. In TCRdb, the public reads were trimmed at Q25 with fastp and aligned with MiXCR, with productive beta chains retained. Rows are unified per CDR3 protein, each entry keeping the most common DNA and genes. The sample table holds about 690,000 distinct CDR3 sequences, of which roughly 15% were seen once. Approximately 1% of the sample goes to the ten largest clones. This sample comprised PBMCs from the stem cell graft donor, obtained from the stem cell graft. The receptors come from a human donor who donated a stem cell graft to a child with acute myeloid leukemia.

This clonotype appeared once. The chain links TRBV20-1 to TRBJ1-1; D not resolved. V shed 4 bases and J shed 4 bases, with 22 bases lying between them. CDR1 is DFQATT, CDR2 SNEGSKA, per germline (reference sequence). CDR3 size: 16 residues. The CDR3 coding sequence is TGCAGTGCTATTGGTGCGTACGGTAATTTTGGCACTGAAGCTTTCTTT. It translates to CSAIGAYGNFGTEAFF.

In DNA form, the CDR3 reads TGTGCCAGCAGCCCCCGGGACAGCGGGGGGGAAAAACTGTTTTTT. Protein: CASSPRDSGGEKLFF. This chain joins TRBV9 and TRBJ1-4; 7 bases align to TRBD1. This CDR3 spans 15 amino acids. J was trimmed by 8 bases and V by 4 bases; bases with no gene match: 11. From germline, CDR1 is SGDLS and CDR2 YYNGEE.

The rearrangement uses TRBV6-2 or TRBV6-3 and TRBJ2-7, with D possibly called TRBD1 or TRBD2 (5 bases each). V lost 10 bases, J lost 0 bases, and 19 bases lay in between. In germline, CDR1 is MNHEY, CDR2 SVGEGT. This CDR3 comprises 15 residues. The chain's CDR3 is CATQGVLGFSYEQYF. The CDR3 DNA is TGTGCCACACAAGGGGTACTAGGGTTCTCCTACGAGCAGTACTTC.

This chain uses TRBV24-1 with TRBJ2-2; D is unresolved. V was pared by 1 base and J by 6 bases, with 14 bases between. This CDR3 comprises 16 residues. The germline CDR1 and CDR2 sequences are KGHDR and SFDVKD. The CDR3 protein is CATSDLKAPGAGELFF. The CDR3, as DNA: TGTGCCACCAGTGATTTAAAGGCACCAGGAGCCGGGGAGCTGTTTTTT.

This clonotype was seen ten or more times. The rearrangement joins TRBV20-1 to TRBJ1-4; 7 bases line up with TRBD1. This CDR3 region has 12 residues. Germline V gene sequence: CDR1 DFQATT, CDR2 SNEGSKA (reference sequence). V trimming: 3 bases; J trimming: 8 bases; junction bases outside the gene matches: 3. CDR3 sequence: CSARQGGEKLFF. CDR3 DNA sequence: TGCAGTGCTAGGCAGGGGGGCGAAAAACTGTTTTTT.